This T cell receptor beta chain emerged from a study of Tregs in tolerant kidney transplant recipients. Looking at the study overall: CD4+CD25+CD127- cells came from approximately three-day belatacept mixed lymphocyte reactions, some with roughly five-day graft donor restimulation. Recipient cells were told from donor cells by antibody staining. General study points: No direct test of biological reproducibility was done here.

The method was immunoSEQ multiplex PCR; TCRdb's version includes in-frame clones alone and lacks a portion of them. The repertoire holds 15,000 to 25,000 clones, about two thirds seen once, with approximately 3.4% in the top ten. About this clone itself: Its specificity is unknown.

Germline CDR1 reads SEHNR; CDR2 reads FQNEAQ (reference sequence). V lost 1 base to trimming and J lost 3 bases, with 11 bases between them. The CDR3 runs to 15 residues. This sequence joins TRBV7-9 and TRBJ2-3, with D uncertain. The sequence came from a human donor in good health. The specimen sequenced was Tregs from blood cultured with allogeneic cells. CDR3 residues: CASSLGLRRTDTQYF. The CDR3 nucleotides read TGTGCCAGCAGCTTAGGCCTCCGGCGGACAGATACGCAGTATTTT.